The 5 T cell receptor beta chains given below trace back to one sample, sequenced in a study of CD8 T cells in ankylosing spondylitis. TCRdb re-called the 5' RACE reads with MiXCR, one entry per CDR3 protein. The repertoire holds 350,000 to 400,000 distinct CDR3 sequences, with 20% to 25% as singletons. Sample: blood, either unsorted or a sorted T cell fraction (not recorded which). Receptors were obtained from a male donor with ankylosing spondylitis or in good health (not recorded which).

V and J are TRBV12-3 or TRBV12-4 and TRBJ1-2; tentatively, D is TRBD1 (6 bases). The CDR3 is 11 residues long. Deletions cut 10 bases from V and 6 bases from J, with 12 bases between. The CDR3 protein is CATNRDHGYTF. CDR3 DNA: TGTGCCACTAACAGGGATCATGGCTACACCTTC.

This sequence joins TRBV20-1 and TRBJ2-7, with 7 positions matching TRBD1. The J segment lost 4 bases and the V segment lost 5 bases, leaving 14 bases of the junction unmatched. The CDR3 sequence is 15 residues long. CDR1 is DFQATT, CDR2 SNEGSKA, per germline (reference sequence). DNA of the CDR3: TGCAGTGCTTGCCCCGGACAGGCGACTATTTACGAGCAGTACTTC. Translated, it gives CSACPGQATIYEQYF.

This clonotype occurred a few times. The chain couples TRBV27 to TRBJ2-5; possible D gene TRBD2, 6 bases. The CDR3 has 16 residues. Trimming stripped 6 bases from V and 5 bases from J, with 22 bases between. Germline CDR1 is MNHEY and CDR2 is SMNVEV (reference sequence). The CDR3 sequence is CASSPLRGLGGETQYF. The CDR3 DNA follows: TGTGCCAGCAGCCCCCTTCGTGGGTTGGGGGGTGAGACCCAGTACTTC.

This clonotype was seen more than once but under ten times. The chain recombines TRBV5-1 with TRBJ2-2, with 10 positions matching TRBD1. J was trimmed by 3 bases and V by 0 bases; bases with no gene match: 2. Germline V gene data show CDR1 as SGHRS and CDR2 as YFSETQ. There are 16 residues in the CDR3. The CDR3 reads CASSLGQGADTGELFF. The CDR3 DNA reads as TGCGCCAGCAGCTTGGGACAGGGGGCGGACACCGGGGAGCTGTTTTTT.

The chain recombines TRBV7-6 with TRBJ2-7, with 9 nucleotides matching TRBD1. Germline CDR1 reads SGHVS; CDR2 reads FNYEAQ. The ends lost 5 bases at V and 4 bases at J; junction bases unmatched: 9. The CDR3 spans 15 residues. DNA of the CDR3: TGTGCCAGCAGCGAGTCCGGGACAGGGTGGTACGAGCAGTACTTC. Protein: CASSESGTGWYEQYF.